These T cell receptor beta chains were read from a single sample in a study of T cells after yellow fever vaccination. MiXCR was run by TCRdb on the 5' RACE reads, yielding one entry per CDR3 protein. The sample includes some 300,000 distinct CDR3 sequences, 8% to 9.5% of them seen just once. The sequencing here drew on PBMCs, taken approximately 47 days after the first yellow fever vaccination. The receptors shown here come from a man aged 18-30 years who received the YFV17D yellow fever vaccine. Both conserved end residues are part of each CDR3. The D gene is left open where the match is weak. Clone size appears in some rows only: once, few, many, or a class for an expanded clone.

J gene | D gene | V gene | clone size | CDR3 DNA | CDR3 protein
TRBJ1-1 | TRBD1 | TRBV20-1 | few | TGCAGTGCTAGAGTGGGACAGCTTATGAACACTGAAGCTTTCTTT | CSARVGQLMNTEAFF
TRBJ1-1 | NA | TRBV6-2/TRBV6-3 | once | TGTGCCAGCAACTCGGCAGGGGACACTGAAGCTTTCTTT | CASNSAGDTEAFF
TRBJ1-5 | NA | TRBV10-3 | many | TGTGCCTCGGGGCAGAAGAATCAGCCCCAGCATTTT | CASGQKNQPQHF
TRBJ1-5 | TRBD1 | TRBV19 | few | TGTGCCAGTAGTATGACAGGGGGCTTGGGGTATCAGCCCCAGCATTTT | CASSMTGGLGYQPQHF
TRBJ1-2 | NA | TRBV19 | NA | TGTGCCAGCAACAGGAGAAGGGGCTATGGCTACACCTTC | CASNRRRGYGYTF
TRBJ2-7 | NA | TRBV14 | few | TGTGCCAGCAGTCCGGGACACGGGTGGGACGAGCAGTACTTC | CASSPGHGWDEQYF
TRBJ1-1 | NA | TRBV19 | many | TGTGCCAGTAGTAAAGCTTTCTTT | CASSKAFF
TRBJ2-7 | TRBD1 | TRBV20-1 | few | TGCAGTGCTAAACCGGGACAGGGCCTCTACGAGCAGTACTTC | CSAKPGQGLYEQYF
TRBJ2-7 | NA | TRBV6-1 | few | TGTGCCAGCACCGCCGTCAGTACCTACGAGCAGTACTTC | CASTAVSTYEQYF
TRBJ1-1 | TRBD1 | TRBV18 | many | TGTGCCAGCTCACCTAGACAGGGGAGTGACACTGAAGCTTTCTTT | CASSPRQGSDTEAFF
TRBJ1-4 | NA | TRBV20-1 | NA | TGCAGTGCTAGCGAGACACTCGCAACTAATGAAAAACTGTTTTTT | CSASETLATNEKLFF
TRBJ1-1 | TRBD1 | TRBV4-3 | NA | TGCGCCAGCAGCCGCCGGGGACAGGGGGAGGCTGAAGCTTTCTTT | CASSRRGQGEAEAFF
TRBJ2-3 | TRBD2 | TRBV20-1 | NA | TGCAGTGCTAGAGTCGGGGGGGCCATAGATACGCAGTATTTT | CSARVGGAIDTQYF
TRBJ1-6 | TRBD1 | TRBV5-6 | many | TGTGCCAGCTATGGACAGGGGAGTTCACCCCTCCACTTT | CASYGQGSSPLHF
TRBJ2-7 | NA | TRBV12-3/TRBV12-4 | few | TGTGCCAGCAGTTTGCAGGGCGGAGCCTACGAGCAGTACTTC | CASSLQGGAYEQYF
TRBJ1-3 | NA | TRBV6-1 | NA | TGTGCCAGCAGCCTTGGACAGCTAGAAACCATATATTTT | CASSLGQLETIYF
TRBJ1-6 | NA | TRBV12-3/TRBV12-4 | many | TGTGCCAGCAGTTTAAATAATTCACCCCTCCACTTT | CASSLNNSPLHF
TRBJ2-5 | NA | TRBV2 | NA | TGTGCCAGCAGTGAGAGTGGTGCAGGGGCGGGGGAGACCCAGTACTTC | CASSESGAGAGETQYF
TRBJ2-5 | TRBD2 | TRBV7-3 | few | TGTGCCAGCAGCTTTACTAGCGGGGGGGCCGAGGAGACCCAGTACTTC | CASSFTSGGAEETQYF
TRBJ1-1 | TRBD1 | TRBV5-1 | NA | TGCGCCAGCAGCGCGACAGGGCTGGAAACTGAAGCTTTCTTT | CASSATGLETEAFF
TRBJ1-4 | NA | TRBV27 | NA | TGTGCCAGCAGTTCTGGGACGCCGGTATGGGAAAAACTGTTTTTT | CASSSGTPVWEKLFF
TRBJ1-4 | TRBD1 | TRBV6-1 | few | TGTGCCAGCAGTACCGGGACAGGGATCGAAAAACTGTTTTTT | CASSTGTGIEKLFF
TRBJ1-1 | NA | TRBV5-4 | NA | TGTGCCAGCAGCTTTTATCCGGACCCTAAAGCTTTCTTT | CASSFYPDPKAFF
TRBJ2-7 | TRBD1 | TRBV7-8 | NA | TGTGCCAGCAGCTTACGGGACAGGGGATACGAGCAGTACTTC | CASSLRDRGYEQYF
TRBJ2-7 | NA | TRBV12-3/TRBV12-4 | few | TGTGCCAGCAGTTTTTTGGGGAATCCCTACGAGCAGTACTTC | CASSFLGNPYEQYF
TRBJ2-2 | NA | TRBV19 | NA | TGTGCCAGTAGTATACTGGGCAGGGTGATCGCCGGGGAGCTGTTTTTT | CASSILGRVIAGELFF
TRBJ2-3 | TRBD2 | TRBV5-1 | few | TGCGCCAGCAGGGGACTAGCGGGGTCGGATACGCAGTATTTT | CASRGLAGSDTQYF
TRBJ2-7 | TRBD2 | TRBV20-1 | NA | TGCAGTGCTAGAGACTTCTCGGGGGGTCCTTACGAGCAGTACTTC | CSARDFSGGPYEQYF
TRBJ2-2 | NA | TRBV14 | NA | TGTGCCAGCAGCCAAGAGCCCGGGATCTACACCGGGGAGCTGTTTTTT | CASSQEPGIYTGELFF
TRBJ2-3 | NA | TRBV7-2 | NA | TGTGCCAGCAGCTTACCAGTATCGGGCACAGATACGCAGTATTTT | CASSLPVSGTDTQYF
TRBJ1-4 | NA | TRBV5-1 | NA | TGCGCCAGCAGCTTGGGCCTATTTAATGAAAAACTGTTTTTT | CASSLGLFNEKLFF
TRBJ1-1 | NA | TRBV12-3/TRBV12-4 | NA | TGTGCCAGCAGTTTGAGGGAGGTAGGGAATACTGAAGCTTTCTTT | CASSLREVGNTEAFF
TRBJ1-5 | TRBD1 | TRBV5-5 | few | TGTGCCAGCAGCTTGGCGACAGGGGCTAGTAGCAATCAGCCCCAGCATTTT | CASSLATGASSNQPQHF
TRBJ2-3 | NA | TRBV7-2 | NA | TGTGCCAGCAGCTTAGTTCGAGCCAGAGATACGCAGTATTTT | CASSLVRARDTQYF
TRBJ1-1 | NA | TRBV4-1 | NA | TGCGCCAGCAGCCAAAAGAACAGGGTTACTGAAGCTTTCTTT | CASSQKNRVTEAFF
TRBJ1-6 | TRBD1 | TRBV6-5 | many | TGTGCCAGCAGTTACTCCGGGACAGAGATTTATAATTCACCCCTCCACTTT | CASSYSGTEIYNSPLHF
TRBJ1-1 | NA | TRBV12-3/TRBV12-4 | NA | TGTGCCAGCAGGGAAAAGGGGGGTATGAACACTGAAGCTTTCTTT | CASREKGGMNTEAFF
TRBJ2-7 | NA | TRBV2 | NA | TGTGCCAGCAGTGAAGAGGGAACTAAGCAGTACTTC | CASSEEGTKQYF
TRBJ2-5 | TRBD2 | TRBV7-6 | many | TGTGCCAGCAGTCCGGGACTAGCGGGAGATTCAGAAGAGACCCAGTACTTC | CASSPGLAGDSEETQYF
TRBJ2-1 | TRBD2 | TRBV19 | NA | TGTGCCAGTAGTATAGGGACTAGCGGGGGGCTCAGTTACAATGAGCAGTTCTTC | CASSIGTSGGLSYNEQFF
TRBJ1-2 | NA | TRBV12-3/TRBV12-4 | many | TGTGCCAGCAGTTTTCGGACCACCTATGGCTACACCTTC | CASSFRTTYGYTF
TRBJ1-5 | NA | TRBV6-2/TRBV6-3 | NA | TGTGCCAGCAGAAGGAAAGGCGAGGTGGGCAATCAGCCCCAGCATTTT | CASRRKGEVGNQPQHF
TRBJ2-3 | NA | TRBV20-1 | few | TGCAGTGCTAGAGATAGCGGTAGTTCAGATACGCAGTATTTT | CSARDSGSSDTQYF
TRBJ2-1 | NA | TRBV6-5 | few | TGTGCCAGCAGTTACAGAGGATCGATAGTTTTTACCCATGAGCAGTTCTTC | CASSYRGSIVFTHEQFF
TRBJ2-1 | NA | TRBV20-1 | NA | TGCAGTGCTAGAAACTCCCGCTCCTACAATGAGCAGTTCTTC | CSARNSRSYNEQFF
TRBJ2-7 | NA | TRBV20-1 | NA | TGCAGTGCTACAGGGCCCCTTGGCTACGAGCAGTACTTC | CSATGPLGYEQYF
TRBJ2-3 | NA | TRBV3-1 | many | TGTGCCAGCAGGGAGCAGTATTTT | CASREQYF